This T cell receptor beta chain was retrieved from a study of monozygotic twins with inflammatory bowel disease. Added by template switching were UMIs that each held a 6-nucleotide sample barcode. TCRdb re-called the 5' RACE reads and gives one entry per CDR3 protein, without DNA. The repertoire shows a few hundred thousand distinct CDR3 sequences; the top ten hold roughly 1.7%. The CDR3 loop spans 16 amino acids. In germline, CDR1 is MNHEY, CDR2 SMNVEV (reference sequence). The clonotype originates from a human donor with ulcerative colitis or Crohn's disease, or a healthy co-twin of an affected twin (not recorded which). Material: blood. V is TRBV27 and J is TRBJ2-5; the TCRdb call, TRBD2, lacks DNA for checking. CDR3 region: CASRRELAVGEETQYF.